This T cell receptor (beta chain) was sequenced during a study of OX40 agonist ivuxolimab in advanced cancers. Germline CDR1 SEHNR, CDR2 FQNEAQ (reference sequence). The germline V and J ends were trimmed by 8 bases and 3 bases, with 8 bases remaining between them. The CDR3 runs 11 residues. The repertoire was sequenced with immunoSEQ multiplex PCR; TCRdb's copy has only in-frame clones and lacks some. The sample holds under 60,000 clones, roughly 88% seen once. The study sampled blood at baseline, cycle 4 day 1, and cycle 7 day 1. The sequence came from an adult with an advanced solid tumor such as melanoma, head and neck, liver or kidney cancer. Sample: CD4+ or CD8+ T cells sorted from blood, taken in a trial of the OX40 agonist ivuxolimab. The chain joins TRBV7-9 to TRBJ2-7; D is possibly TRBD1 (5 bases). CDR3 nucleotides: TGTGCCAGCGGGGCCGGCTACGAGCAGTACTTC. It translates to CASGAGYEQYF.